This passage covers 20 T cell receptor beta chains from one sample sequenced in a study of long-term antiretroviral therapy in people with HIV. Survey-level resolution applied to immunoSEQ assay v3.0. Sequencing was performed with immunoSEQ multiplex PCR; in TCRdb, only in-frame clones are kept and a portion is missing. This table has about 30,000 clones, about 80% appearing once. The specimen comprised unsorted PBMCs, sampled 0.3 years after starting antiretroviral therapy. All receptors come from a man in his forties with HIV.

The chain uses TRBV27 and TRBJ2-1; D gene uncertain. Germline V gene lookup returns CDR1 MNHEY and CDR2 SMNVEV (reference sequence). The ends were cut back, 0 bases at V and 6 bases at J, with 9 bases in the middle. CDR3 length: 14 residues. CDR3 DNA: TGTGCCAGCAGTTTATCGGGTATTCCCAATGAGCAGTTCTTC. It translates to CASSLSGIPNEQFF.

The table lists this clone with a count of one. V usage is TRBV5-4 and J usage is TRBJ2-5; 9 bases match TRBD1. Germline lookup yields CDR1 SGHNT and CDR2 YYREEE (reference sequence). This CDR3 is built from 15 residues. J lost 2 bases, V lost 4 bases, and 6 bases had no gene match. The CDR3 DNA reads TGTGCCAGCAGCGTGACCGGGACAGGGCAAGAGACCCAGTACTTC. It specifies CASSVTGTGQETQYF.

This rearrangement joins TRBV28 to TRBJ2-7; the D call may be TRBD1 or TRBD2 (5 bases each). From germline, CDR1 is MDHEN and CDR2 SYDVKM. The V end was cut by 8 bases, the J end by 4 bases, with 18 bases between. The CDR3 runs 14 residues. CDR3 nucleotide sequence: TGTGCCAGCGCTAGTCAGGGAGATTATTACGAGCAGTACTTC. Translation: CASASQGDYYEQYF.

This clone was found once. The CDR3 spells CASTQGVLFYEQYF. CDR3 coding DNA: TGTGCCAGCACCCAGGGAGTTCTCTTCTACGAGCAGTACTTC. The V gene is TRBV5-6, the J gene TRBJ2-7; D tentatively fits TRBD1 or TRBD2 (5 bases each). Germline CDR1 SGHDT, CDR2 YYEEEE. The CDR3 covers 14 residues. V lost 6 bases and J lost 3, with 16 bases in between.

The CDR3 DNA follows: TGTGCCAGCAGTTTACGGGAAGTTAATGAAAAACTGTTTTTT. Translation: CASSLREVNEKLFF. The chain combines TRBV28 with TRBJ1-4; D unresolved. CDR1 and CDR2 from the germline V gene are MDHEN and SYDVKM. Trimming removed 2 bases from V and 4 bases from J, with 8 bases in between. The CDR3 loop spans 14 amino acids.

J is TRBJ2-3 and V is TRBV27; 8 bases are shared with TRBD2. The germline V gene encodes CDR1 MNHEY and CDR2 SMNVEV (reference sequence). CDR3 size: 13 residues. After removal of 5 bases from V and 4 bases from J, the junction contained 2 bases not matched to a gene. CDR3 region: CASSRGGPDTQYF. For the CDR3, the DNA is TGTGCCAGCAGTCGGGGGGGCCCAGATACGCAGTATTTT.

The V call is TRBV7-3, the J call TRBJ2-1; 10 bases are a match to TRBD1. After removal of 5 bases from V and 4 bases from J, the junction contained 8 bases not matched to a gene. The CDR3 is 16 residues long. Looked up from germline, CDR1 is SGHTA and CDR2 is FQGTGA. CDR3 sequence: CASSPSRQGAYNEQFF. As DNA, the CDR3 is TGTGCCAGCAGCCCCTCTCGACAGGGGGCATACAATGAGCAGTTCTTC.

V and J are TRBV6-5 and TRBJ1-2, with 7 nucleotides matching TRBD1. V was clipped by 6 bases and J by 4 bases; unmatched bases: 8. The CDR3 is 14 residues long. Per germline, CDR1 MNHEY and CDR2 SVGAGI. CDR3 nucleotides: TGTGCCAGCAGCCCTCGACAGGGCTTCTATGGCTACACCTTC. Protein sequence: CASSPRQGFYGYTF.

The chain has TRBV2 and TRBJ1-2, with no clear D. Germline CDR1 SNHLY, CDR2 FYNNEI. The length of the CDR3 is 13 residues. V was trimmed by 4 bases and J by 6 bases, leaving 12 bases between them. Here the CDR3 DNA reads TGTGCCAGCAGTGGGTACGGTTTCAATGGCTACACCTTC. Encoded protein: CASSGYGFNGYTF.

The chain uses TRBV11-2 and TRBJ2-7; D is possibly TRBD1 or TRBD2 (6 bases each). Trimming shortened V by 5 bases and J by 0 bases, and 14 bases separated the two germline ends. Looked up from germline, CDR1 is SGHAT and CDR2 is FQNNGV. This CDR3 comprises 15 residues. The CDR3 region is CASSRGGSSSYEQYF. The CDR3 DNA follows: TGTGCCAGCAGCCGAGGGGGGTCAAGCTCCTACGAGCAGTACTTC.

The rearrangement uses TRBV7-8 and TRBJ1-5, with D unresolved. The germline gives CDR1 SGHVS, CDR2 FQNEAQ. The CDR3 length is 17 residues. Trimming cost V 1 base and J 0 bases, with 13 bases left between them. CDR3: CASSLEGFLYSNQPQHF. The CDR3 region has the DNA TGTGCCAGCAGCTTAGAAGGGTTCCTGTATAGCAATCAGCCCCAGCATTTT.

This chain joins TRBV7-2 and TRBJ1-1; D unclear. V was pared by 8 bases and J by 13 bases, with 17 bases between. From germline, CDR1 is SGHTA and CDR2 FQGNSA. This CDR3 region has 11 residues. In DNA, the CDR3 is TGTGCCAGCCGAGGAGGCGAAGGGCTTTTCTTT. This sequence encodes CASRGGEGLFF.

The chain recombines TRBV5-1 with TRBJ2-7; 7 nucleotides line up with TRBD2. J lost 0 bases, V lost 10 bases, and 10 bases had no gene match. Germline CDR1 and CDR2: SGHRS and YFSETQ. This CDR3 region has 14 residues. The CDR3 sequence is CAGARDYSSYEQYF. DNA for the CDR3: TGCGCCGGTGCCCGGGACTACAGCTCCTACGAGCAGTACTTC.

The chain combines TRBV5-1 with TRBJ2-5; D is unclear. The V and J ends lost 4 bases and 5 bases respectively, with 12 bases between them. Germline V gives CDR1 SGHRS, CDR2 YFSETQ. The CDR3 is 13 residues long. The DNA for the CDR3 is TGCGCCAGCAGCAGAGACGTTCGGGAGACCCAGTACTTC. As protein: CASSRDVRETQYF.

The rearrangement links TRBV6-1 to TRBJ2-7, with D perhaps TRBD1 (6 bases). Germline loops: CDR1 MNHNS, CDR2 SASEGT. CDR3 length equals 13 residues. Trimming took 5 bases from V and 3 from J, leaving 11 bases between them. The CDR3 protein is CASSRDIVYEQYF. The CDR3 DNA is TGTGCCAGCAGTAGGGACATCGTCTACGAGCAGTACTTC.

The chain employs TRBV4-3 and TRBJ2-3, with no clear D. This CDR3 is 15 amino acids long. CDR1 is LGHNA and CDR2 is YSLEER in the germline V gene. The V end lost 0 bases, the J end lost 0 bases, and 7 bases lay between the germline ends. The CDR3 coding sequence is TGCGCCAGCAGCCAAGAAAGGCGGAGCACAGATACGCAGTATTTT. It codes for CASSQERRSTDTQYF.

This clone occurred a few times. V and J are TRBV5-1 and TRBJ1-1, with D hard to call. From germline, CDR1 is SGHRS and CDR2 YFSETQ. V lost 4 bases to trimming and J lost 1 base, with 11 bases between them. The CDR3 is 14 residues long. The CDR3, as DNA: TGCGCCAGCAGCCGGGAGGGAGGGAACACTGAAGCTTTCTTT. Its translation is CASSREGGNTEAFF.

This clone was found a few times. The gene calls are TRBV5-1 and TRBJ2-5; TRBD1 matches 7 bases. The CDR3 contains 14 residues. V shed 5 bases, J shed 0 bases, and the junction held 4 bases outside the gene matches. From germline, CDR1 is SGHRS and CDR2 YFSETQ. CDR3 in DNA: TGCGCCAGCAGTCAACAGGGGAACCAAGAGACCCAGTACTTC. This sequence encodes CASSQQGNQETQYF. The full variable domain, with the rest looked up from reference TRBV5-1 and TRBJ2-5, is KAGVTQTPRYLIKTRGQQVTLSCSPISGHRSVSWYQQTPGQGLQFLFEYFSETQRNKGNFPGRFSGRQFSNSRSEMNVSTLELGDSALYLCASSQQGNQETQYFGPGTRLLVL.

The chain combines TRBV15 with TRBJ1-3; 7 nucleotides align to TRBD1. From germline, CDR1 is LNHNV and CDR2 YYDKDF (reference sequence). The CDR3 runs 15 residues. With V trimmed by 4 bases and J by 7 bases, 10 bases remained unmatched. The chain's CDR3 is CATSTYRDRGNTIYF. The CDR3 DNA follows: TGTGCCACCAGCACCTACCGGGACAGAGGTAACACCATATATTTT.

The V and J genes are TRBV7-2 and TRBJ2-7; unclear D gene. From germline, CDR1 is SGHTA and CDR2 FQGNSA. The V end lost 1 base, the J end lost 2 bases, and 6 bases lay between the germline ends. This CDR3 is 13 amino acids long. CDR3 in amino acids: CASSLGGPYEQYF. As DNA, the CDR3 is TGTGCCAGCAGCTTAGGGGGTCCCTACGAGCAGTACTTC.